This TCR beta chain was sequenced during a study of cytomegalovirus exposure and HLA in healthy donors. From germline, CDR1 is SQVTM and CDR2 ANQGSEA. J was trimmed by 11 bases and V by 7 bases; bases with no gene match: 12. CDR3 length: 12 residues. Produced via immunoSEQ multiplex PCR; TCRdb's table is partial and in-frame only. The table shows over 110,000 clones, with 84% occurring only once. The J gene is TRBJ1-2, the V gene TRBV29-1, with 8 bases identical to TRBD1. This TCR derives from a woman aged 25-40 years in good health and CMV-seronegative. The sample consisted of PBMCs. CDR3 DNA: TGCAGCGCGGAAATCCGAACAGGGGGATACACCTTC. Translating gives CSAEIRTGGYTF.